Below are 31 T cell receptor beta chains sequenced from a single sample in a study of shared clonotypes between healthy human individuals. The repertoire was sequenced with immunoSEQ multiplex PCR; TCRdb's copy has only in-frame clones and lacks some. The sample includes around 430,000 clones, 70% to 80% of them seen just once. Sequenced: PBMCs. These TCRs come from a woman aged 35 to 49 in good health. Some clones in this sample may be carry-over from other donors' samples.

V is TRBV10-3 and J is TRBJ1-1; D unclear. Germline-derived CDR1 and CDR2 are ENHRY and SYGVKD. This CDR3 comprises 13 residues. V dropped 4 bases and J dropped 1 base, with 7 bases sitting between them. Written as DNA, the CDR3 is TGTGCCATCAGTGGGTACAGGAACACTGAAGCTTTCTTT. This encodes CAISGYRNTEAFF.

This chain uses TRBV19 with TRBJ2-1; the match to TRBD2 covers 13 bases. Germline CDR1 LNHDA, CDR2 SQIVND (reference sequence). CDR3 length: 14 amino acids. After removal of 3 bases from V and 15 bases from J, the junction contained 8 bases not matched to a gene. CDR3 loop: CASSMGLAGQRRFF. CDR3 in DNA: TGTGCCAGTAGTATGGGACTAGCGGGACAGAGACGGTTCTTC.

This clone appeared a few times. This sample also contains other DNA sequences that code for the same CDR3. The J gene is TRBJ1-2, the V gene TRBV5-1; TRBD1 agrees at 7 bases. The length of the CDR3 is 13 residues. From germline, CDR1 is SGHRS and CDR2 YFSETQ. V shed 0 bases, J shed 6 bases, and the junction held 2 bases outside the gene matches. CDR3 coding DNA: TGCGCCAGCAGCTTGGGACAGGGAGATGGCTACACCTTC. This codes for CASSLGQGDGYTF.

The V call is TRBV2, the J call TRBJ2-5; D remains ambiguous. CDR3 length equals 13 residues. The germline gives CDR1 SNHLY, CDR2 FYNNEI. Trimming took 6 bases from V and 0 from J, leaving 8 bases between them. CDR3 sequence: CASSRRNQETQYF. The CDR3 nucleotides read TGTGCCAGCAGCAGACGAAACCAAGAGACCCAGTACTTC.

The chain couples TRBV5-4 to TRBJ2-1; 13 nucleotides match TRBD2. With V trimmed by 0 bases and J by 7 bases, 4 bases remained unmatched. Germline loops: CDR1 SGHNT, CDR2 YYREEE (reference sequence). The CDR3 consists of 16 residues. The CDR3 sequence is CASSLAGTSGKNEQFF. As DNA, the CDR3 is TGTGCCAGCAGCTTGGCCGGGACTAGCGGGAAAAATGAGCAGTTCTTC.

The chain recombines TRBV6-4 with TRBJ2-1, with 10 positions matching TRBD2. Germline V gene data show CDR1 as MRHNA and CDR2 as SNTAGT. V was pared by 8 bases and J by 6 bases, with 4 bases of the junction left unmatched. This CDR3 is 13 amino acids long. Written as DNA, the CDR3 is TGTGCCAGCGCTAGCGGGAGCGGCAATGAGCAGTTCTTC. Protein product: CASASGSGNEQFF.

This chain connects TRBV11-3 to TRBJ2-3; D is perhaps TRBD2 (6 bases). The CDR3 has 17 amino acids. Germline V CDR1 and CDR2: SGHNT, YENEEA. Trimming pared 0 bases from V and 1 base from J, leaving 14 bases between. CDR3 bases: TGTGCCAGCAGCTTAGATCCCGTCGGGGGTGGCACAGATACGCAGTATTTT. It specifies CASSLDPVGGGTDTQYF.

This sequence joins TRBV4-2 and TRBJ2-1; TRBD2 is a possible D gene (6 bases). V lost 4 bases, J lost 0 bases, and 16 bases lay in between. From germline, CDR1 is LGHNA and CDR2 YNFKEQ. This CDR3 has 17 amino acids. The CDR3 DNA reads TGTGCCAGCAGCCGGGGATTTAGCGGAAGCTCCTACAATGAGCAGTTCTTC. This translates into CASSRGFSGSSYNEQFF.

The chain employs TRBV2 and TRBJ2-2; D unclear. There are 15 residues in the CDR3. The V gene lost 0 bases and the J gene lost 1 base, with 6 bases spanning the gap. Per the germline V gene, CDR1 is SNHLY and CDR2 is FYNNEI. CDR3 amino acids: CASSEATVNTGELFF. The CDR3 DNA reads TGTGCCAGCAGTGAAGCCACAGTGAACACCGGGGAGCTGTTTTTT.

The chain carries TRBV12-1 and TRBJ2-5; the table gives TRBD1 as D, unverified against the DNA. TRBV12-1 is classified as a pseudogene. The CDR3 contains 13 residues. CDR3 bases: TGTGCCAGTAAGGGCAGGGGGCAGGGGACCCAGTACTTC. As protein: CASKGRGQGTQYF.

This chain uses TRBV7-2 with TRBJ1-2; tentatively, D is TRBD1 (5 bases). In germline, CDR1 is SGHTA, CDR2 FQGNSA. V was pared by 1 base and J by 4 bases, with 13 bases between. The CDR3 length is 15 residues. In DNA, the CDR3 is TGTGCCAGCAGCTTAGGTGGGGCGAGTGTCTATGGCTACACCTTC. Translated, it gives CASSLGGASVYGYTF. Combining the CDR3 with reference TRBV7-2 and TRBJ1-2 gives the whole variable domain GAGVSQSPSNKVTEKGKDVELRCDPISGHTALYWYRQSLGQGLEFLIYFQGNSAPDKSGLPSDRFSAERTGGSVSTLTIQRTQQEDSAVYLCASSLGGASVYGYTFGSGTRLTVV.

This chain joins TRBV19 and TRBJ1-1, with a weak D call TRBD1 (6 bases). V lost 4 bases and J 0 bases, leaving 15 bases between the germline ends. This CDR3 is 16 amino acids long. Germline CDR1 and CDR2: LNHDA and SQIVND (reference sequence). CDR3 coding DNA: TGTGCCAGTAGTAACATCGTGGGGGGCATGAACACTGAAGCTTTCTTT. It yields the protein CASSNIVGGMNTEAFF.

Concerning this clone itself: A read error likely explains this, since a far larger clone differs by one base. The conserved phenylalanine or tryptophan is not found at the CDR3 terminus, so this likely reflects a read error. This sequence joins TRBV30 and TRBJ1-2; 7 nucleotides line up with TRBD1. Unmatched junction bases numbered 10, after V lost 0 bases and J lost 3 bases. Germline assignment: CDR1 GTSNPN and CDR2 SVGIG (reference sequence). The length of the CDR3 is 16 residues. The CDR3 is CAWSVNPQGTHYGYTL. The DNA of the CDR3 is TGTGCCTGGAGTGTCAACCCACAGGGGACTCACTATGGCTACACCCTC.

CDR3 region: CASSLVGGLAISEQFF. Written as DNA, the CDR3 is TGCGCCAGCAGCTTGGTTGGGGGATTGGCTATTAGTGAGCAGTTCTTC. J is TRBJ2-1 and V is TRBV5-1; TRBD1 or TRBD2 may be the D gene (5 bases each). Germline V gives CDR1 SGHRS, CDR2 YFSETQ. The CDR3 covers 16 residues. V was pared by 0 bases and J by 9 bases, with 19 bases between.

The genes are TRBV29-1 and TRBJ2-1; perhaps TRBD2 as D (6 bases). Germline V gene lookup returns CDR1 SQVTM and CDR2 ANQGSEA. This CDR3 has 12 residues. Trimming left V 3 bases short and J 12 bases short, with 15 bases between. CDR3 nucleotides: TGCAGCGTTGATGGTGCGGGAACGGGGCAGTTCTTC. This gives the protein CSVDGAGTGQFF.

As concerns this clone: This sample also contains other DNA sequences that code for the same CDR3. The rearrangement joins TRBV7-3 to TRBJ2-6; D is unresolved. This CDR3 region has 15 residues. Trimming pared 3 bases from V and 0 bases from J, leaving 6 bases between. Looked up from germline, CDR1 is SGHTA and CDR2 is FQGTGA. For the CDR3, the DNA is TGTGCCAGCAGCTTGGTATTCTCTGGGGCCAACGTCCTGACTTTC. It translates to CASSLVFSGANVLTF.

V usage is TRBV6-5 and J usage is TRBJ1-2; 9 nucleotides agree with TRBD1. CDR1 and CDR2 (germline): MNHEY, SVGAGI. V dropped 0 bases and J dropped 6; count of bases not matched to a gene: 5. This CDR3 has 15 amino acids. The CDR3 is CASSYSWGQGDGYTF. The CDR3 DNA follows: TGTGCCAGCAGTTACTCGTGGGGACAGGGAGATGGCTACACCTTC.

The gene calls are TRBV5-8 and TRBJ1-2, with D possibly being TRBD1 (5 bases). The CDR3 contains 12 residues. V gave up 4 bases and J gave up 9 bases, with 13 bases separating them. The germline V gene encodes CDR1 SGHTS and CDR2 YDEGEE. CDR3 region: CASSVYGGSYTF. CDR3 DNA sequence: TGTGCCAGCAGCGTCTACGGGGGGAGCTACACCTTC.

This chain connects TRBV4-1 to TRBJ1-2; TRBD1 aligns across 7 bases. CDR3 length: 15 residues. V dropped 4 bases and J dropped 0; count of bases not matched to a gene: 5. Germline V CDR1 and CDR2: MGHRA, YSYEKL. CDR3 residues: CASSPGTETNYGYTF. CDR3 sequence (DNA): TGCGCCAGCAGCCCCGGGACAGAAACTAACTATGGCTACACCTTC.

Worth noting for this clone: An end of the junction differs from the germline gene, which may be a read error. The J gene is TRBJ2-7, the V gene TRBV25-1, with 8 bases fitting TRBD2. Germline CDR1 and CDR2: MGHDK and SYGVNS. The CDR3 has 13 residues. CDR3 sequence reads: CASSEFPSGRWDF. As DNA, the CDR3 is TGTGCCAGCAGTGAATTTCCCAGCGGGAGATGGGACTTC.

This chain's CDR3 is CASSPPGQGFGIITEAFF. In DNA, the CDR3 is TGTGCCAGCAGTCCCCCGGGACAGGGATTCGGAATTATCACTGAAGCTTTCTTT. The V gene is TRBV28, the J gene TRBJ1-1; 9 nucleotides line up with TRBD1. V was clipped by 5 bases and J by 4 bases; unmatched bases: 17. The CDR3 runs to 18 residues. Germline V gene data show CDR1 as MDHEN and CDR2 as SYDVKM.

The rearrangement links TRBV28 to TRBJ2-7, with D possibly called TRBD1 or TRBD2 (5 bases each). The ends were cut back, 9 bases at V and 3 bases at J, with 18 bases in the middle. The CDR3 has 14 amino acids. The germline gives CDR1 MDHEN, CDR2 SYDVKM. The DNA of the CDR3 is TGTGCCAGTGGGACCTCTGGACCCCTCTACGAGCAGTACTTC. This translates into CASGTSGPLYEQYF.

This clone was counted once. The chain has TRBV5-6 and TRBJ2-7, with 11 bases identical to TRBD1. The V segment lost 3 bases and the J segment 1 base; nucleotides outside the gene matches: 9. The length of the CDR3 is 17 residues. CDR1 and CDR2 (germline): SGHDT, YYEEEE. CDR3 sequence reads: CASSSFTRDRGSYEQYF. The CDR3 region has the DNA TGTGCCAGCAGCTCGTTTACCCGGGACAGGGGGTCCTACGAGCAGTACTTC.

A few counts support this clone. The junction and the germline gene differ at one end; a read error may be behind it. This chain uses TRBV2 with TRBJ1-5; possibly TRBD1 for D (6 bases). In germline, CDR1 is SNHLY, CDR2 FYNNEI. The length of the CDR3 is 14 residues. CDR3 bases: TGTGCCAGCAGTGAATTGGACAGCTATCAGCCCCGGCATTTT. Amino acids: CASSELDSYQPRHF. Drawing the rest from reference TRBV2 and TRBJ1-5, the complete variable domain is EPEVTQTPSHQVTQMGQEVILRCVPISNHLYFYWYRQILGQKVEFLVSFYNNEISEKSEIFDDQFSVERPDGSNFTLKIRSTKLEDSAMYFCASSELDSYQPRHFGDGTRLSIL.

This chain links TRBV5-4 with TRBJ2-3; possible D gene TRBD2, 6 bases. The CDR3 covers 14 residues. V lost 4 bases and J lost 5, with 14 bases in between. Germline loops: CDR1 SGHNT, CDR2 YYREEE (reference sequence). The CDR3 DNA reads as TGTGCCAGCAGCGGGGACTCCCCCAGAGATACGCAGTATTTT. It specifies CASSGDSPRDTQYF. Supplemented by reference TRBV5-4 and TRBJ2-3, the full variable domain reads ETGVTQSPTHLIKTRGQQVTLRCSSQSGHNTVSWYQQALGQGPQFIFQYYREEENGRGNFPPRFSGLQFPNYSSELNVNALELDDSALYLCASSGDSPRDTQYFGPGTRLTVL.

The V and J genes are TRBV9 and TRBJ1-1, with 8 bases matching TRBD1. The CDR3 is made up of 21 amino acids. V gave up 4 bases and J gave up 5 bases; unmatched junction bases: 28. From germline, CDR1 is SGDLS and CDR2 YYNGEE. The CDR3 DNA is TGTGCCAGCAGCACACATTTCAACGGCTCCGAGGACAGGGCGGACGGGACTGAAGCTTTCTTT. Translation: CASSTHFNGSEDRADGTEAFF. Supplemented by reference TRBV9 and TRBJ1-1, the full variable domain reads DSGVTQTPKHLITATGQRVTLRCSPRSGDLSVYWYQQSLDQGLQFLIQYYNGEERAKGNILERFSAQQFPDLHSELNLSSLELGDSALYFCASSTHFNGSEDRADGTEAFFGQGTRLTVV.

With regard to this clone: A clone one base away is much larger, so this may be a read error. The genes are TRBV15 and TRBJ1-4; TRBD1 might be the D (6 bases). CDR3 size: 15 residues. Per the germline V gene, CDR1 is LNHNV and CDR2 is YYDKDF (reference sequence). The DNA for the CDR3 is TGTGCCACCGGCAGACTACAGGGCCTTAATGAAAAACTGTTTTTT. This codes for CATGRLQGLNEKLFF. Full variable domain (outside the CDR3, taken from reference TRBV15 and TRBJ1-4): DAMVIQNPRYQVTQFGKPVTLSCSQTLNHNVMYWYQQKSSQAPKLLFHYYDKDFNNEADTPDNFQSRRPNTSFCFLDIRSPGLGDTAMYLCATGRLQGLNEKLFFGSGTQLSVL.

About this clone: Other DNA sequences of this sample code for an identical CDR3. V gene TRBV7-6 combines with J gene TRBJ2-3; D is possibly TRBD1 (6 bases). This CDR3 comprises 15 residues. The V gene lost 1 base and the J gene lost 1 base, with 9 bases spanning the gap. Germline CDR1 reads SGHVS; CDR2 reads FNYEAQ. The CDR3: CASSLVGGRTDTQYF. The CDR3 DNA sequence: TGTGCCAGCAGCTTAGTTGGGGGCCGCACAGATACGCAGTATTTT. Filled out from reference TRBV7-6 and TRBJ2-3, the complete variable domain reads GAGVSQSPRYKVTKRGQDVALRCDPISGHVSLYWYRQALGQGPEFLTYFNYEAQQDKSGLPNDRFSAERPEGSISTLTIQRTEQRDSAMYRCASSLVGGRTDTQYFGPGTRLTVL.

The gene calls are TRBV9 and TRBJ1-5; 7 nucleotides align to TRBD1. Germline loops: CDR1 SGDLS, CDR2 YYNGEE. The ends lost 0 bases at V and 15 bases at J; junction bases unmatched: 15. The CDR3 covers 15 residues. The CDR3 loop is CASSVASGKSGQRHF. The DNA of the CDR3 is TGTGCCAGCAGCGTAGCTTCGGGTAAATCGGGACAGAGGCATTTT.

This rearrangement joins TRBV7-3 to TRBJ1-1; the D is unclear. The germline CDR1 and CDR2 sequences are SGHTA and FQGTGA. The V end was cut by 5 bases, the J end by 4 bases, with 8 bases between. This CDR3 is built from 12 residues. The CDR3 DNA is TGTGCCAGCAGCAACGGCGGCACTGAAGCTTTCTTT. It encodes CASSNGGTEAFF.

The J gene is TRBJ2-7, the V gene TRBV28; TRBD2 agrees at 8 bases. The CDR3 has 15 residues. V shed 2 bases and J 0 bases; nucleotides not matched to a gene: 3. From germline, CDR1 is MDHEN and CDR2 SYDVKM. CDR3 protein: CASSLNSGISYEQYF. The CDR3 coding sequence is TGTGCCAGCAGTTTAAATAGCGGGATCTCCTACGAGCAGTACTTC.